This TCR beta chain emerged from a study of cytomegalovirus exposure and HLA in healthy donors. Findings and limits, study-wide: Relative to the approximately 670-donor mean, N-insertions were reportedly fewer in an Asian-associated ancestry cluster in a later analysis. It was reportedly the case that the classifier diagnosed cytomegalovirus status with high specificity and sensitivity.

Comment on this clone: Its antigen is undetermined.

Primers: 60 Vbeta forward and 13 Jbeta reverse. Original processing methods: The count from a later analysis was 79 million or so unique TCR beta chains, 9.5 million to 11 million of them shared. Method: immunoSEQ multiplex PCR; TCRdb's copy keeps in-frame clones and lacks some. V, J and clone size are those of that table, while D and trimming were read from the DNA. Of some 98,000 clones listed, under 70% are singletons. Per germline, CDR1 SNHLY and CDR2 FYNNEI. With V trimmed by 4 bases and J by 7 bases, 8 bases remained unmatched. CDR3 length: 14 residues. The gene calls are TRBV2 and TRBJ2-5, with TRBD1 matching 8 bases. Sequenced material: PBMCs. The clonotype originates from a man aged 45-65 years in good health and CMV-seronegative. The DNA of the CDR3 is TGTGCCAGCAGTGCCTCTTCAGGGGGCGCGACCCAGTACTTC. Translating gives CASSASSGGATQYF.